These T cell receptor beta chains were read from a single sample in a study of blood T cell repertoires in COVID-19. The data were produced by immunoSEQ multiplex PCR, yet TCRdb's version contains in-frame clones alone and is incomplete. The table includes 95,000 to 100,000 clones, roughly 86% detected once. Material: peripheral blood. The receptors originated from a woman under 40 with acute or convalescent COVID-19. CDR3s include the opening cysteine and the closing phenylalanine or tryptophan.

V gene: TRBV19
J gene: TRBJ2-7
CDR3 protein: CASSFGGRPYEQYF

V gene: TRBV5-1
J gene: TRBJ1-2
CDR3 protein: CASSLRGGGQGGFLGYTF

V gene: TRBV5-1
J gene: TRBJ1-2
CDR3 protein: CASRLDINYGYTF

V gene: TRBV5-5
J gene: TRBJ1-6
CDR3 protein: CASSFGGNNSPLHF

V gene: TRBV11-3
J gene: TRBJ1-1
CDR3 protein: CASSSSQGEAFF

V gene: TRBV9
J gene: TRBJ1-2
CDR3 protein: CASSPRVHLNYGYTF

V gene: TRBV27
J gene: TRBJ1-5
CDR3 protein: CASNRGWSNQPQHF

V gene: TRBV7-2
J gene: TRBJ1-2
CDR3 protein: CASSVRRNYGYTF

V gene: TRBV4-1
J gene: TRBJ1-5
CDR3 protein: CASSQDGTGARPQHF

V gene: TRBV7-9
J gene: TRBJ2-3
CDR3 protein: CASSLVGGEDTQYF

V gene: TRBV14
J gene: TRBJ2-4
CDR3 protein: CASSQGGTTLSIQYF

V gene: TRBV2
J gene: TRBJ2-2
CDR3 protein: CASTDRRNTGELFF

V gene: TRBV25-1
J gene: TRBJ1-5
CDR3 protein: CASSESGGTNQPQHF

V gene: TRBV29-1
J gene: TRBJ1-1
CDR3 protein: CSVVSTEAFF

V gene: TRBV21-1
J gene: TRBJ2-7
CDR3 protein: CASINDIPPRSDYEQYF

V gene: TRBV10-3
J gene: TRBJ2-3
CDR3 protein: CAIRSSGGNTDTQYF

V gene: TRBV28
J gene: TRBJ1-6
CDR3 protein: CASSFVTGGSSSYNSPLHF

V gene: TRBV6-1
J gene: TRBJ2-3
CDR3 protein: CASSVGLAGISTDTQYF

V gene: TRBV27
J gene: TRBJ1-2
CDR3 protein: CASGGGGLNYGYTF

V gene: TRBV6-5
J gene: TRBJ1-2
CDR3 protein: CASGRQGGNYGYTF

V gene: TRBV7-9
J gene: TRBJ2-1
CDR3 protein: CASSFPTSGGSNEQFF

V gene: TRBV2
J gene: TRBJ1-1
CDR3 protein: CASSWDSIFF

V gene: TRBV7-3
J gene: TRBJ2-1
CDR3 protein: CASSPLSGNLGEQFF